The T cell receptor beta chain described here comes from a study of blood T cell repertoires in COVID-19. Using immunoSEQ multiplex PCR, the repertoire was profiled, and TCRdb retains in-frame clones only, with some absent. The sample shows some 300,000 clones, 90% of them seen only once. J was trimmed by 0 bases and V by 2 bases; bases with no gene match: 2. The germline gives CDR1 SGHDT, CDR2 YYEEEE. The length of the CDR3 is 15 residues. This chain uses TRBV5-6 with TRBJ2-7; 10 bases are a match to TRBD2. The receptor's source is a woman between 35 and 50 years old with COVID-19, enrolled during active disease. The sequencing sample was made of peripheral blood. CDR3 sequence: CASSLLAGNSYEQYF. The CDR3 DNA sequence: TGTGCCAGCAGCTTACTAGCGGGAAACTCCTACGAGCAGTACTTC.